This T cell receptor beta chain originates from a study of regulatory T cells in long-lasting Graves disease. Trimming stripped 3 bases from V and 1 base from J, with 6 bases between. The CDR3 has 14 residues. Time point described: newly diagnosed GD, antithyroid drugs for less than 3 months. RNA extracted from PBMCs served as the sequencing template. Arm-PCR of CDR3 regions and iRepertoire HTBI primers were used to build TCR beta libraries. TCRdb recomputed calls from the multiplex PCR reads with MiXCR, one row per CDR3 protein. The repertoire holds 350,000 to 450,000 distinct CDR3 sequences, roughly 10% seen once, with approximately 20% in the top ten. The same data also went into a second study, on T cells in Graves' hyperthyroidism and ophthalmopathy.

This clonotype was sampled from a woman aged 18-29 years with Graves disease. The sequencing used peripheral blood mononuclear cells (PBMCs), collected at new diagnosis, from a patient treated with antithyroid drugs. The gene calls are TRBV12-3 or TRBV12-4 and TRBJ2-2; D gene unclear. The CDR3 here is CASSFSENTGELFF. CDR3 bases: TGTGCCAGCAGTTTCTCCGAGAACACCGGGGAGCTGTTTTTT.